The entry below describes one T cell receptor (beta chain). Germline-derived CDR1 and CDR2 are SQVTM and ANQGSEA. Trimming left V 3 bases short and J 0 bases short, with 12 bases between. The CDR3 covers 15 residues. Other autoimmune diseases, uncontrolled infections, pregnancy and lactation each led to patient exclusion. The data were taken from a study of Graves' ophthalmopathy and Graves' hyperthyroidism. Amplification of TCR beta CDR3 regions used RNA transcripts. In the first round, RT-PCR was carried out with HTBI primers, and a multiplex PCR formed the second round. TCRdb re-called the multiplex PCR reads with MiXCR, one entry per CDR3 protein. The sample has some 750,000 distinct CDR3 sequences, around 40% seen once.

This chain uses TRBV29-1 with TRBJ1-3; D is uncertain. The material sequenced was peripheral blood. The clonotype comes from an adult man with Graves' ophthalmopathy. CDR3 in DNA: TGCAGCGTTGATGGGTCCGGGGACTCTGGAAACACCATATATTTT. It encodes CSVDGSGDSGNTIYF.